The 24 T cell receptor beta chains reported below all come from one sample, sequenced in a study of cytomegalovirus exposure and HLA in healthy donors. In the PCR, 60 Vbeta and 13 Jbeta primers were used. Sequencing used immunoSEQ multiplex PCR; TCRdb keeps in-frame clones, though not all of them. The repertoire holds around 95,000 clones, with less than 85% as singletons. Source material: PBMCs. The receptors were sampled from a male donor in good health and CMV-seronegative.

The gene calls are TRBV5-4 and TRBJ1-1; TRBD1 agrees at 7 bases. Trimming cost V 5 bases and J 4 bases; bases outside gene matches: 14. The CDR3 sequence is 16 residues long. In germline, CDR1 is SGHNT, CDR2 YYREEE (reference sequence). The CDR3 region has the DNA TGTGCCAGCAGTCAAGCGTTAAACAGGGGATCCACTGAAGCTTTCTTT. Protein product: CASSQALNRGSTEAFF. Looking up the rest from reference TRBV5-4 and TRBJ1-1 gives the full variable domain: ETGVTQSPTHLIKTRGQQVTLRCSSQSGHNTVSWYQQALGQGPQFIFQYYREEENGRGNFPPRFSGLQFPNYSSELNVNALELDDSALYLCASSQALNRGSTEAFFGQGTRLTVV.

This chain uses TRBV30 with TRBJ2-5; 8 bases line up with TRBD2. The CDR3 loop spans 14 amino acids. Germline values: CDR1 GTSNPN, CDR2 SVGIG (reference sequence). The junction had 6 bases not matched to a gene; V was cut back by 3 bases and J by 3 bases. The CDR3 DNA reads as TGTGCCTGGAGGGTACCGGGGGGGGAAGAGACCCAGTACTTC. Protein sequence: CAWRVPGGEETQYF.

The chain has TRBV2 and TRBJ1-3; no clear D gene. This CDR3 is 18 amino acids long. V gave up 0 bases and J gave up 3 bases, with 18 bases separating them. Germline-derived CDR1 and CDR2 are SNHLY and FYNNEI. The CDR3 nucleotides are TGTGCCAGCAGTGAAGCTCTTATCGGTAATCCACTTGGAAACACCATATATTTT. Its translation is CASSEALIGNPLGNTIYF. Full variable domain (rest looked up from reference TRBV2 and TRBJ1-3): EPEVTQTPSHQVTQMGQEVILRCVPISNHLYFYWYRQILGQKVEFLVSFYNNEISEKSEIFDDQFSVERPDGSNFTLKIRSTKLEDSAMYFCASSEALIGNPLGNTIYFGEGSWLTVV.

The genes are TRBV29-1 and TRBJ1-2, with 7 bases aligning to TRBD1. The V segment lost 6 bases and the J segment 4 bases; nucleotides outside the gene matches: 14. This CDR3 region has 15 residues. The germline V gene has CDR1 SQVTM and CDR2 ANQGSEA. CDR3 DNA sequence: TGCAGCGTAGCTGTTGACAGGGCCCACCTCTATGGCTACACCTTC. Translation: CSVAVDRAHLYGYTF.

Here the CDR3 reads CASSPSGDSGGYNEQFF. CDR3 nucleotides: TGTGCCAGCAGCCCTAGCGGAGATAGCGGGGGCTACAATGAGCAGTTCTTC. This chain links TRBV7-8 with TRBJ2-1, with TRBD2 matching 9 bases. From germline, CDR1 is SGHVS and CDR2 FQNEAQ. The CDR3 has 17 amino acids. V lost 5 bases, J lost 3 bases, and 11 bases stayed unmatched.

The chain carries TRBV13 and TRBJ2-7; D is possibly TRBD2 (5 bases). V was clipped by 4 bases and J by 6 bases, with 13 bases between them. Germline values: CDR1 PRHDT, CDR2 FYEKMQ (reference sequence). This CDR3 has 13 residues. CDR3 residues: CASSSPGGSEQYF. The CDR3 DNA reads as TGTGCCAGCAGCTCCCCAGGCGGGTCCGAGCAGTACTTC.

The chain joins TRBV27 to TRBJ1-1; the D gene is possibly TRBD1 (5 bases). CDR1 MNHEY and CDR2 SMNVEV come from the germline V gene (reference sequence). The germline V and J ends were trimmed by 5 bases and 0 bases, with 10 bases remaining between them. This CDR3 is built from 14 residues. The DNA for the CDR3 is TGTGCCAGCAGTCCGCGACAGATGAACACTGAAGCTTTCTTT. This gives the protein CASSPRQMNTEAFF.

CDR3 region: CASSLLSGGNYGYTF. In DNA form, the CDR3 reads TGTGCCAGCAGTTTACTATCAGGGGGAAACTATGGCTACACCTTC. The rearrangement links TRBV27 to TRBJ1-2, with 7 bases matching TRBD1. V lost 2 bases and J lost 2; bases outside the gene matches: 5. Per germline, CDR1 MNHEY and CDR2 SMNVEV (reference sequence). The CDR3 is made up of 15 amino acids.

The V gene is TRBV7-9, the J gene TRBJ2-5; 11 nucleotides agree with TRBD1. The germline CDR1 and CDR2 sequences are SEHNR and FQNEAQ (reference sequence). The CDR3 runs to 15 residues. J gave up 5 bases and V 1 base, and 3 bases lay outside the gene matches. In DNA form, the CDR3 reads TGTGCCAGCAGCTTAGGGACAGGGGGCCGGGAGACCCAGTACTTC. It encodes CASSLGTGGRETQYF.

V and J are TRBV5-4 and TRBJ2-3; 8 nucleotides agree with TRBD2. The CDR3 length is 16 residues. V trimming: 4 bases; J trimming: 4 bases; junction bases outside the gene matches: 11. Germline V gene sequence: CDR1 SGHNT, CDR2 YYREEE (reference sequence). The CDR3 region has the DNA TGTGCCAGCAGCCGCTCCGGGACTAGGGCATCAGATACGCAGTATTTT. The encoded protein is CASSRSGTRASDTQYF.

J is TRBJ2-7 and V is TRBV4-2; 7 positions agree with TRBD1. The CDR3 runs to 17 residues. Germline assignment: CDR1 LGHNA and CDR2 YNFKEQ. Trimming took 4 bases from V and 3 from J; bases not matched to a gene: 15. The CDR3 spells CASSLGVSAGGDYEQYF. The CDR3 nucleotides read TGTGCCAGCAGCCTAGGGGTCTCGGCAGGGGGTGACTACGAGCAGTACTTC.

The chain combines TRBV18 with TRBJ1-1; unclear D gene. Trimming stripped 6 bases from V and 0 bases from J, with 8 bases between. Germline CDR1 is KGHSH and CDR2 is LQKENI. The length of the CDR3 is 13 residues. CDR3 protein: CASSLDLNTEAFF. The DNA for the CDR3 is TGTGCCAGCTCCCTCGACTTGAACACTGAAGCTTTCTTT.

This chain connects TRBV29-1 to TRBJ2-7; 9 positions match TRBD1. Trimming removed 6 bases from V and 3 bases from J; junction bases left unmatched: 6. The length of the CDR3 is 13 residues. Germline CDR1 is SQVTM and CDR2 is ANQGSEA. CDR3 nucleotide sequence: TGCAGCGTAGAGGACAGGGGAGGCTACGAGCAGTACTTC. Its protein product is CSVEDRGGYEQYF.

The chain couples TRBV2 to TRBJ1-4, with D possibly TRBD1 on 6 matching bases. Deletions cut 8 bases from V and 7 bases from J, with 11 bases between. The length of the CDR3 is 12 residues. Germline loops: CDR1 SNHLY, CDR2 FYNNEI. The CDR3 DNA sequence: TGTGCCAGCCGCAGGGGCGGTGAAAAACTGTTTTTT. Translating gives CASRRGGEKLFF.

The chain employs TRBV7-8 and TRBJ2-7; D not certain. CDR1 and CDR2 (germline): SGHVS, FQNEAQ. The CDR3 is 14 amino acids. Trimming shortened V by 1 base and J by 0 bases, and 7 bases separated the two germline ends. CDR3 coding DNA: TGTGCCAGCAGCTTAGGTTCTTTCTCCTACGAGCAGTACTTC. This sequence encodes CASSLGSFSYEQYF.

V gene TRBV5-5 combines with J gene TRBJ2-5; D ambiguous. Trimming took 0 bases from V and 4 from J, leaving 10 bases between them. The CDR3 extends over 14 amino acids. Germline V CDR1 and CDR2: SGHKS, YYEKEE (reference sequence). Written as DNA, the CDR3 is TGTGCCAGCAGCTTGGAGAGGAGTAGAGAGACCCAGTACTTC. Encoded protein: CASSLERSRETQYF.

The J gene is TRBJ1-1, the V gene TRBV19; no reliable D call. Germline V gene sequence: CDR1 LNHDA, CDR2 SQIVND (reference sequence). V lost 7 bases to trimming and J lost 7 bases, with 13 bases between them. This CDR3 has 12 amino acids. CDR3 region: CASNRNPGEAFF. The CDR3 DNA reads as TGTGCCAGTAACCGAAATCCAGGTGAAGCTTTCTTT.

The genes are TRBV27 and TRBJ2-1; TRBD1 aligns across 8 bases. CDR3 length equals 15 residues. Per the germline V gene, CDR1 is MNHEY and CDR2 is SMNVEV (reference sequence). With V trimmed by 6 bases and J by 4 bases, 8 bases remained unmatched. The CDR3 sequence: CASRDIRGLYNEQFF. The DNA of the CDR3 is TGTGCCAGCAGGGACATCAGGGGGCTTTACAATGAGCAGTTCTTC.

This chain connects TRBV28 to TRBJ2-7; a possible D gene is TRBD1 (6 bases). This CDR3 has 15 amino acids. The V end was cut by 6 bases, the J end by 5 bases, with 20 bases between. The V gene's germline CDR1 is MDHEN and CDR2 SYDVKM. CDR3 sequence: CASSPPTEGVHEQYF. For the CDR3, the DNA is TGTGCCAGCAGCCCCCCGACAGAGGGGGTCCACGAGCAGTACTTC.

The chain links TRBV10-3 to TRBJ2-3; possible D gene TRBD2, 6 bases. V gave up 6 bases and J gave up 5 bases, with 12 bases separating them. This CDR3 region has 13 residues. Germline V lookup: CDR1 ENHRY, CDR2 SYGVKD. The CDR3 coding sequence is TGTGCCATCAGCGATACCGGGAGAGATACGCAGTATTTT. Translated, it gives CAISDTGRDTQYF.

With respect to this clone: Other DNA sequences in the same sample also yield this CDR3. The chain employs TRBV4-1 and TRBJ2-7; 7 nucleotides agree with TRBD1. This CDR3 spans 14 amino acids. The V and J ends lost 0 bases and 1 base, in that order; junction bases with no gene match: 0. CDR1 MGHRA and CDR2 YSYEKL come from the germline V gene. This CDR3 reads CASSQEQGSYEQYF. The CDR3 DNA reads TGCGCCAGCAGCCAAGAACAGGGGTCCTACGAGCAGTACTTC.

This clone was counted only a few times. This CDR3 is CASSPRRGIDIQYF. CDR3 nucleotide sequence: TGTGCCAGCAGTCCACGCAGGGGAATAGACATTCAGTACTTC. The V gene is TRBV6-1, the J gene TRBJ2-4; a weak D match, TRBD1 (6 bases). This CDR3 is built from 14 residues. Trimming cost V 5 bases and J 8 bases, with 16 bases left between them. Germline V gene data show CDR1 as MNHNS and CDR2 as SASEGT.

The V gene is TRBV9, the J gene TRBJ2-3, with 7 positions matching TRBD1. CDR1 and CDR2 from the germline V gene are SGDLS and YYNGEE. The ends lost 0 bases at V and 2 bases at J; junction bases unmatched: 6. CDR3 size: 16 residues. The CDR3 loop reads CASSVETGTVTDTQYF. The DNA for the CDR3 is TGTGCCAGCAGCGTAGAAACCGGGACAGTCACAGATACGCAGTATTTT.

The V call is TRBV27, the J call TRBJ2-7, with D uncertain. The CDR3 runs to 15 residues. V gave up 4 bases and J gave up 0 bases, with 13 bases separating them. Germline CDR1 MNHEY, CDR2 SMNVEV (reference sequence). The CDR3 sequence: CASSSFGGSSYEQYF. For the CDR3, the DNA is TGTGCCAGCAGTTCGTTTGGCGGTAGCTCCTACGAGCAGTACTTC.